The clone carrying this TCR beta chain was seen a handful of times. No antigen is known for it. The entry originates in a study of early T cells in non-severe SARS-CoV-2 infection. Study context: It was bulk RNA from unsorted whole blood that was sequenced, and the chains were unpaired.

Unique molecular identifier tags were affixed to discrete cDNA molecules. TCRdb redid the calling of the 5' RACE reads with MiXCR, one entry per CDR3 protein. This sample has some 40,000 distinct CDR3 sequences, with over 3.5% found just once. With 0 bases removed from V and 6 bases from J, the gap between germline ends came to 15 bases. Germline assignment: CDR1 LGHNA and CDR2 YNFKEQ. The CDR3 has 17 amino acids. General study points: Matching with VDJdb favored anti-spike CD8 responses (missing private and CD4 specificities).

The material sequenced was whole blood. V is TRBV4-2 and J is TRBJ1-6; TRBD1 might be the D (6 bases). This receptor was taken from an adult who was a healthcare worker with PCR-confirmed SARS-CoV-2 infection or an uninfected control (not recorded which). The CDR3 loop reads CASSQDFGQQGNSPLHF. DNA of the CDR3: TGTGCCAGCAGCCAAGATTTCGGTCAACAGGGTAATTCACCCCTCCACTTT.